Sequencing of this T cell receptor (beta chain) was carried out in a study of graft-versus-host responses after intestinal transplantation. Study as a whole: Each recipient received anti-thymocyte globulin induction, then tacrolimus and steroids for around three years. General observations from the study: The marrow of recipients harbored GvH clones, and ileum or blood showed some of them first.

To note about this clone: Its antigen is unknown.

The length of the CDR3 is 12 residues. V was shortened by 3 bases and J by 5 bases, with 6 bases between the two germline ends. Germline lookup yields CDR1 LNHNV and CDR2 YYDKDF (reference sequence). Assay: immunoSEQ multiplex PCR; the TCRdb copy retains only in-frame clones and omits some. The repertoire includes tens of thousands of clones, about 95% of them detected once, and approximately 0.21% sits in the top ten. This TCR was recovered from a human donor who was the organ donor for an intestinal transplant. The sample consisted of unstimulated CD8+ T cells sorted from spleen or lymph node cells, taken before transplant. This sequence joins TRBV15 and TRBJ2-3; no clear D. In DNA form, the CDR3 reads TGTGCCACCAGCAGCACGGGAGATACGCAGTATTTT. The encoded protein is CATSSTGDTQYF.